These 20 T cell receptor beta chains share one sample of origin, sequenced in a study of beta chain features in type 1 diabetes. Investigators reverse transcribed all isolated RNA, so they sequenced expressed TCRB transcripts. Only in-frame clones appear in the TCRdb table, and some are missing; sequencing was by immunoSEQ multiplex PCR. In the table there are about 290,000 clones, roughly 8% of which are singletons. The source material was central memory CD4+ T cells from blood. These receptors originate from a young woman in good health.

This clone has more than one count but fewer than ten. The chain links TRBV19 to TRBJ2-2, with D hard to call. This CDR3 contains 16 residues. CDR1 and CDR2 from the germline V gene are LNHDA and SQIVND (reference sequence). The ends were cut back, 3 bases at V and 0 bases at J, with 11 bases in the middle. CDR3 loop: CASSILGPANTGELFF. In DNA, the CDR3 is TGTGCCAGTAGTATTTTAGGGCCCGCGAACACCGGGGAGCTGTTTTTT.

This clone has only a few counts. The J gene is TRBJ1-2, the V gene TRBV27, with a possible D match to TRBD1 (5 bases). V dropped 6 bases and J dropped 4 bases, with 21 bases sitting between them. The CDR3 is 16 amino acids. Per germline, CDR1 MNHEY and CDR2 SMNVEV (reference sequence). Here the CDR3 reads CASRYQGSATIYGYTF. DNA of the CDR3: TGTGCCAGCAGATATCAGGGATCCGCCACCATCTATGGCTACACCTTC.

This clone has only a few counts. V is TRBV2 and J is TRBJ2-7, with 9 bases identical to TRBD1. CDR1 is SNHLY, CDR2 FYNNEI, per germline. The CDR3 consists of 14 residues. V lost 6 bases to trimming and J lost 3 bases; unmatched junction nucleotides: 6. CDR3 region: CASRTGGEFYEQYF. The DNA for the CDR3 is TGTGCCAGCAGGACAGGGGGGGAATTCTACGAGCAGTACTTC.

This chain connects TRBV29-1 to TRBJ2-1, with 13 bases lining up with TRBD2. In germline, CDR1 is SQVTM, CDR2 ANQGSEA. The CDR3 spans 13 residues. Germline trimming cut 8 bases from V and 10 bases from J; bases unmatched to any gene: 8. The CDR3 region is CSSGGLAGREQFF. CDR3 DNA: TGCAGCTCTGGGGGACTAGCGGGGAGGGAGCAGTTCTTC.

The genes are TRBV4-2 and TRBJ1-6; unclear D gene. This CDR3 has 12 amino acids. V was clipped by 2 bases and J by 7 bases, with 3 bases between them. The germline V gene encodes CDR1 LGHNA and CDR2 YNFKEQ. Here the CDR3 reads CASSQTNSPLHF. CDR3 nucleotide sequence: TGTGCCAGCAGCCAAACAAATTCACCCCTCCACTTT.

The V call is TRBV29-1, the J call TRBJ1-1; TRBD1 matches at 8 bases. Trimming cost V 7 bases and J 2 bases; bases outside gene matches: 9. CDR1 SQVTM and CDR2 ANQGSEA come from the germline V gene. This CDR3 has 14 residues. CDR3 sequence: CSADLTGVNTEAFF. The CDR3 region has the DNA TGCAGCGCCGATCTGACAGGGGTCAACACTGAAGCTTTCTTT.

This clone was seen only a few times. The chain is built from TRBV7-8 and TRBJ2-1; a weak D match, TRBD1 (5 bases). The V and J ends lost 3 bases and 8 bases respectively, with 8 bases between them. This CDR3 has 12 amino acids. Per germline, CDR1 SGHVS and CDR2 FQNEAQ. The CDR3 coding sequence is TGTGCCAGCAGCTTGGGGCAGTATGAGCAGTTCTTC. Residues: CASSLGQYEQFF.

The chain uses TRBV11-1 and TRBJ1-1; D not resolved. In germline, CDR1 is SGHAT, CDR2 FQDESV (reference sequence). The V end was cut by 3 bases, the J end by 3 bases, with 8 bases between. The CDR3 totals 13 residues. As DNA, the CDR3 is TGTGCCAGCAGCTTTGACGGCTACACTGAAGCTTTCTTT. It encodes CASSFDGYTEAFF.

Only a few counts were recorded for this clone. The DNA of the CDR3 is TGTGCCAGCAGTTCGCTAGCGGGGGCCCGGGATACGCAGTATTTT. Amino acids: CASSSLAGARDTQYF. V gene TRBV14 combines with J gene TRBJ2-3, with TRBD2 matching 10 bases. This CDR3 region has 15 residues. Per germline, CDR1 SGHDN and CDR2 FVKESK. V dropped 6 bases and J dropped 6; count of bases not matched to a gene: 9.

This clone has just a few counts. Germline and junction disagree at one end, which may indicate a read error. The V gene is TRBV6-1, the J gene TRBJ1-3; D is undetermined. The CDR3 length is 12 residues. The germline gives CDR1 MNHNS, CDR2 SASEGT. The CDR3 loop reads CAISDPGNTIYF. The CDR3 DNA reads TGTGCCATCAGTGACCCTGGAAACACCATATATTTT.

This clone was seen a handful of times. The chain is built from TRBV28 and TRBJ2-1, with a tentative D call TRBD1 (6 bases). The germline CDR1 and CDR2 sequences are MDHEN and SYDVKM. The CDR3 totals 13 residues. V dropped 6 bases and J dropped 5 bases, with 11 bases sitting between them. The CDR3 protein is CASRWGPDNEQFF. Written as DNA, the CDR3 is TGTGCCAGCAGATGGGGGCCCGACAATGAGCAGTTCTTC.

This clone turned up a few times. The rearrangement joins TRBV21-1 to TRBJ1-5; the table gives TRBD1 as D, unverified against the DNA. TRBV21-1 is noted as a pseudogene. CDR3 length equals 15 residues. The CDR3 loop reads CASSRSGPGRQPQHF. The CDR3 region has the DNA TGTGCCAGCAGCCGTTCAGGACCAGGGCGCCAGCCCCAGCATTTT.

Comments on this clone: The junction departs from germline at one end; a sequencing error may be responsible. The chain recombines TRBV10-3 with TRBJ2-3; either TRBD1 or TRBD2 may supply D (5 bases each). Germline V gene sequence: CDR1 ENHRY, CDR2 SYGVKD. The CDR3 runs to 12 residues. The CDR3 region has the DNA TGTGCCATCAGTGAGACAGGACTGGCCAATATTTTT. This codes for CAISETGLANIF.

This clone has a count of ten or more. This chain links TRBV2 with TRBJ2-7, with 7 positions matching TRBD1. Unmatched junction bases numbered 4, after V lost 6 bases and J lost 5 bases. Germline V gene data show CDR1 as SNHLY and CDR2 as FYNNEI. The CDR3 is 12 amino acids. CDR3 DNA sequence: TGTGCCAGCAGGAACAGGGGCCACGAGCAGTACGTC. This gives the protein CASRNRGHEQYV.

V usage is TRBV18 and J usage is TRBJ2-1; TRBD2 is a possible D gene (6 bases). The CDR3 extends over 17 amino acids. Germline V gives CDR1 KGHSH, CDR2 LQKENI. Trimming took 4 bases from V and 0 from J, leaving 16 bases between them. The CDR3 here is CASSLWRERSSYNEQFF. The CDR3 nucleotides are TGTGCCAGCTCACTCTGGCGGGAACGGAGCTCCTACAATGAGCAGTTCTTC.

This clone was detected only a few times. The V and J genes are TRBV5-6 and TRBJ1-1; no clear D. Trimming left V 1 base short and J 8 bases short, with 12 bases between. The V gene's germline CDR1 is SGHDT and CDR2 YYEEEE. CDR3 size: 13 residues. CDR3 protein: CASSLWLGMEAFF. The DNA for the CDR3 is TGTGCCAGCAGCTTGTGGTTGGGGATGGAAGCTTTCTTT.

There are a few counts of this clone. The chain couples TRBV30 to TRBJ2-7, with 7 bases matching TRBD1. V gave up 3 bases and J gave up 5 bases; unmatched junction bases: 7. Germline V CDR1 and CDR2: GTSNPN, SVGIG (reference sequence). The CDR3 covers 13 residues. The CDR3 region is CAWRPGQKNEQYF. In DNA, the CDR3 is TGTGCCTGGAGACCGGGACAGAAAAACGAGCAGTACTTC.

This clone turned up a few times. The chain combines TRBV29-1 with TRBJ2-1, with D unresolved. This CDR3 has 14 residues. The germline V gene encodes CDR1 SQVTM and CDR2 ANQGSEA. V gave up 4 bases and J gave up 1 base, with 11 bases separating them. CDR3 region: CSVVRVRSYNEQFF. In nucleotides, the CDR3 is TGCAGCGTTGTTCGGGTAAGGTCCTACAATGAGCAGTTCTTC.

This clone was found many times. This chain joins TRBV29-1 and TRBJ2-2, with TRBD1 matching 7 bases. The CDR3 covers 13 residues. Germline values: CDR1 SQVTM, CDR2 ANQGSEA. After removal of 7 bases from V and 6 bases from J, the junction contained 8 bases not matched to a gene. The CDR3 loop reads CSGATGYAGELFF. The CDR3 nucleotides are TGCAGCGGGGCGACAGGGTACGCCGGGGAGCTGTTTTTT.

The J gene is TRBJ2-3, the V gene TRBV18, with a tentative D call TRBD1 (6 bases). Germline V gene sequence: CDR1 KGHSH, CDR2 LQKENI. This CDR3 comprises 16 residues. With 1 base removed from V and 3 bases from J, the gap between germline ends came to 14 bases. The CDR3 reads CASSPQSHRVTDTQYF. DNA of the CDR3: TGTGCCAGCTCACCACAATCGCACAGGGTAACAGATACGCAGTATTTT.